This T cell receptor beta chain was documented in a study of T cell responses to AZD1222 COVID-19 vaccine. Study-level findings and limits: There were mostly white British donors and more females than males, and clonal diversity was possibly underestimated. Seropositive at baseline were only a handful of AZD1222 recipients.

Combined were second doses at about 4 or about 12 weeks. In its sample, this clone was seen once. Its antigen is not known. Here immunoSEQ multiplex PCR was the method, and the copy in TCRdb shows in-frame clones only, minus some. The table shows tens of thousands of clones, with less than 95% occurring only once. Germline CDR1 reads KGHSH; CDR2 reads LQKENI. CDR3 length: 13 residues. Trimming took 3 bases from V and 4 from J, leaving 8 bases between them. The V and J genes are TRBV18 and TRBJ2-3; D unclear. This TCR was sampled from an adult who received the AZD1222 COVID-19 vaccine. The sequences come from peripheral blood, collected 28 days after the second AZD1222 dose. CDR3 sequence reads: CASSPWVSDTQYF. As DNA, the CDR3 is TGTGCCAGCTCACCGTGGGTATCAGATACGCAGTATTTT. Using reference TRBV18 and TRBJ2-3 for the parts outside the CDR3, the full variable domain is NAGVMQNPRHLVRRRGQEARLRCSPMKGHSHVYWYRQLPEEGLKFMVYLQKENIIDESGMPKERFSAEFPKEGPSILRIQQVVRGDSAAYFCASSPWVSDTQYFGPGTRLTVL.